The rows below give T cell receptor beta chains drawn from one sample of a study of shared clonotypes between healthy human individuals. Profiling relied on immunoSEQ multiplex PCR, and the TCRdb table lists in-frame clones only, not all of them. The sample records 2,500,000 or so clones, more than 90% being singletons. The material sequenced was naive CD4+ T cells sorted from blood. All receptors derive from a man younger than 35 in good health. CDR3s include the opening cysteine and the closing phenylalanine or tryptophan. A D gene is named only where the DNA matches it firmly. Size is omitted from some rows. Given values are once, few, many or a class for expanded clones.

size: .; J: TRBJ1-1; D: .; V: TRBV6-6; CDR3: CASTPGRENTEAFF; DNA: TGTGCCAGCACCCCGGGTAGGGAGAACACTGAAGCTTTCTTT
size: once; J: TRBJ1-1; D: TRBD1; V: TRBV19; CDR3: CASSILGQGGTEAFF; DNA: TGTGCCAGTAGTATATTAGGACAGGGTGGAACTGAAGCTTTCTTT
size: .; J: TRBJ2-6; D: .; V: TRBV30; CDR3: CAWISSGVGANVLTF; DNA: TGTGCCTGGATAAGTTCGGGGGTTGGGGCCAACGTCCTGACTTTC
size: .; J: TRBJ2-1; D: .; V: TRBV5-5; CDR3: CASSLGVAYNEQFF; DNA: TGTGCCAGCAGCTTGGGGGTGGCCTACAATGAGCAGTTCTTC
size: .; J: TRBJ2-7; D: .; V: TRBV14; CDR3: CASSPKGQPGQYF; DNA: TGTGCCAGCAGCCCAAAAGGACAGCCCGGGCAGTACTTC
size: .; J: TRBJ2-7; D: .; V: TRBV6-5; CDR3: CASKKGGPGEQYF; DNA: TGTGCCAGCAAAAAAGGCGGCCCGGGGGAGCAGTACTTC
size: .; J: TRBJ1-2; D: .; V: TRBV5-4; CDR3: CASSFSGVLNYGYTF; DNA: TGTGCCAGCAGCTTCTCCGGGGTTCTCAACTATGGCTACACCTTC
size: once; J: TRBJ1-2; D: .; V: TRBV6-5; CDR3: CASRNTGNGVYTF; DNA: TGTGCCAGCAGGAATACAGGGAACGGGGTCTACACCTTC
size: once; J: TRBJ1-1; D: TRBD1; V: TRBV28; CDR3: CASIQGVLNTEAFF; DNA: TGTGCCAGCATCCAGGGGGTCTTGAACACTGAAGCTTTCTTT
size: .; J: TRBJ2-7; D: .; V: TRBV5-1; CDR3: CASSLDDEQYF; DNA: TGCGCCAGCAGCTTGGATGACGAGCAGTACTTC
size: .; J: TRBJ1-1; D: .; V: TRBV9; CDR3: CASSVEPGSTEAFF; DNA: TGTGCCAGCAGCGTAGAGCCGGGCAGCACTGAAGCTTTCTTT
size: .; J: TRBJ2-7; D: TRBD1; V: TRBV2; CDR3: CASSRIWTGFGEQYF; DNA: TGTGCCAGCAGCCGTATATGGACAGGGTTCGGCGAGCAGTACTTC
size: .; J: TRBJ2-5; D: TRBD1; V: TRBV2; CDR3: CASSPTWDRSSLETQYF; DNA: TGTGCCAGCAGTCCAACATGGGACAGGTCTTCCCTGGAGACCCAGTACTTC
size: once; J: TRBJ1-2; D: .; V: TRBV4-3; CDR3: CASSQSGRGVGDGYTF; DNA: TGCGCCAGCAGCCAATCGGGCAGGGGTGTGGGGGATGGCTACACCTTC
size: .; J: TRBJ2-3; D: TRBD2; V: TRBV9; CDR3: CASSVTAFERGGDTQYF; DNA: TGTGCCAGCAGCGTAACAGCTTTCGAGCGGGGTGGGGATACGCAGTATTTT
size: .; J: TRBJ1-4; D: .; V: TRBV7-9; CDR3: CASSLVEGLNEKLFF; DNA: TGTGCCAGCAGCTTAGTGGAGGGGTTGAATGAAAAACTGTTTTTT
size: .; J: TRBJ1-2; D: TRBD1; V: TRBV29-1; CDR3: CSVRQGDYGYTF; DNA: TGCAGCGTACGACAGGGGGACTATGGCTACACCTTC
size: .; J: TRBJ1-1; D: .; V: TRBV6-6; CDR3: CASSYSLGSTEAFF; DNA: TGTGCCAGCAGTTACTCATTGGGATCAACTGAAGCTTTCTTT
size: .; J: TRBJ2-2; D: .; V: TRBV9; CDR3: CASSVLGTGELFF; DNA: TGTGCCAGCAGCGTACTAGGGACCGGGGAGCTGTTTTTT
size: .; J: TRBJ2-3; D: .; V: TRBV4-1; CDR3: CASSQIRVSDTQYF; DNA: TGCGCCAGCAGCCAAATCAGGGTTTCAGATACGCAGTATTTT
size: .; J: TRBJ2-7; D: TRBD1; V: TRBV4-3; CDR3: CASSTYGTGRNEQYF; DNA: TGCGCCAGCAGTACTTACGGGACAGGGCGGAACGAGCAGTACTTC
size: .; J: TRBJ1-1; D: .; V: TRBV7-9; CDR3: CASSPQGNTEAFF; DNA: TGTGCCAGCAGCCCCCAGGGTAACACTGAAGCTTTCTTT
size: .; J: TRBJ2-5; D: .; V: TRBV6-6; CDR3: CASRSLGWEAETQYF; DNA: TGTGCCAGCAGAAGCCTCGGGTGGGAGGCAGAGACCCAGTACTTC
size: .; J: TRBJ1-2; D: .; V: TRBV5-4; CDR3: CASRVHKNRSNYGYTF; DNA: TGTGCCAGCAGAGTCCACAAAAACAGGAGTAACTATGGCTACACCTTC
size: once; J: TRBJ2-5; D: TRBD2; V: TRBV6-5; CDR3: CASSLGGGHIETQYF; DNA: TGTGCCAGCAGCCTCGGGGGGGGGCATATAGAGACCCAGTACTTC
size: .; J: TRBJ2-1; D: TRBD2; V: TRBV5-1; CDR3: CASSLLPSGNYNEQFF; DNA: TGCGCCAGCAGCTTGCTCCCTAGCGGGAACTACAATGAGCAGTTCTTC
size: .; J: TRBJ1-2; D: TRBD1; V: TRBV6-1; CDR3: CASRTGTGNYGYTF; DNA: TGTGCCAGCAGGACAGGGACGGGAAACTATGGCTACACCTTC
size: .; J: TRBJ2-5; D: TRBD1; V: TRBV11-2; CDR3: CASSPRQGGAQYF; DNA: TGTGCCAGCAGCCCCCGACAGGGCGGAGCCCAGTACTTC
size: .; J: TRBJ1-2; D: .; V: TRBV6-6; CDR3: CASSYGLVGYGYTF; DNA: TGTGCCAGCAGTTACGGACTAGTTGGGTATGGCTACACCTTC
size: .; J: TRBJ1-4; D: TRBD1; V: TRBV5-6; CDR3: CASSPRGAGSNEKLFF; DNA: TGTGCCAGCAGCCCCAGGGGGGCAGGGTCTAATGAAAAACTGTTTTTT
size: .; J: TRBJ2-4; D: TRBD2; V: TRBV6-6; CDR3: CASSNIAGVGKNIQYF; DNA: TGTGCCAGCAGTAATATAGCGGGAGTAGGCAAAAACATTCAGTACTTC
size: .; J: TRBJ1-2; D: .; V: TRBV28; CDR3: CASSFPGADGYTF; DNA: TGTGCCAGCAGTTTCCCAGGGGCGGATGGCTACACCTTC
size: .; J: TRBJ2-5; D: TRBD1; V: TRBV27; CDR3: CASGPKQGKETQYF; DNA: TGTGCCAGCGGCCCCAAACAGGGGAAAGAGACCCAGTACTTC
size: .; J: TRBJ2-2; D: .; V: TRBV4-3; CDR3: CASSQGDLTGELFF; DNA: TGCGCCAGCAGCCAAGGAGACTTAACCGGGGAGCTGTTTTTT
size: .; J: TRBJ2-5; D: .; V: TRBV18; CDR3: CASSPPVRVQETQYF; DNA: TGTGCCAGCTCACCACCGGTCAGGGTCCAAGAGACCCAGTACTTC
size: .; J: TRBJ2-1; D: TRBD2; V: TRBV5-4; CDR3: CASSPRGLAGASYNEQFF; DNA: TGTGCCAGCAGCCCGCGGGGACTAGCGGGGGCCTCCTACAATGAGCAGTTCTTC
size: once; J: TRBJ2-7; D: TRBD2; V: TRBV10-3; CDR3: CAISDLAGYEQYF; DNA: TGTGCCATCAGTGACCTAGCGGGCTACGAGCAGTACTTC
size: .; J: TRBJ2-7; D: .; V: TRBV4-3; CDR3: CASSQDPGPLYEQYF; DNA: TGCGCCAGCAGCCAAGATCCGGGTCCACTCTACGAGCAGTACTTC
size: .; J: TRBJ1-1; D: TRBD1; V: TRBV19; CDR3: CASSDTGVFEAFF; DNA: TGTGCCAGTAGTGACACAGGGGTCTTTGAAGCTTTCTTT
size: .; J: TRBJ1-5; D: .; V: TRBV28; CDR3: CASTGFGDWGDQPQHF; DNA: TGTGCCAGCACCGGATTTGGGGATTGGGGCGATCAGCCCCAGCATTTT
size: once; J: TRBJ1-2; D: TRBD1; V: TRBV25-1; CDR3: CASSEGQGAVYGYTF; DNA: TGTGCCAGCAGTGAGGGGCAGGGGGCGGTCTATGGCTACACCTTC
size: .; J: TRBJ1-1; D: .; V: TRBV18; CDR3: CASSLGRYEAFF; DNA: TGTGCCAGCTCACTCGGACGGTATGAAGCTTTCTTT
size: .; J: TRBJ2-5; D: .; V: TRBV5-1; CDR3: CASSLSIPPSETQYF; DNA: TGCGCCAGCAGCTTGAGTATTCCACCCTCAGAGACCCAGTACTTC
size: .; J: TRBJ1-4; D: .; V: TRBV25-1; CDR3: CASAMILGEKLFF; DNA: TGTGCCAGCGCAATGATATTGGGGGAAAAACTGTTTTTT
size: .; J: TRBJ2-1; D: .; V: TRBV14; CDR3: CASSQGLDEQFF; DNA: TGTGCCAGCAGCCAAGGTCTCGATGAGCAGTTCTTC
size: .; J: TRBJ2-2; D: .; V: TRBV4-1; CDR3: CASRAEKNTGELFF; DNA: TGCGCCAGTAGGGCAGAGAAGAACACCGGGGAGCTGTTTTTT
size: .; J: TRBJ1-1; D: TRBD1; V: TRBV7-3; CDR3: CASSLRGQDMNTEAFF; DNA: TGTGCCAGCAGCTTAAGGGGACAGGACATGAACACTGAAGCTTTCTTT
size: .; J: TRBJ2-7; D: TRBD2; V: TRBV10-1; CDR3: CASSGTSGSRYEQYF; DNA: TGCGCCAGCAGCGGTACTAGCGGGAGCCGGTACGAGCAGTACTTC
size: .; J: TRBJ2-7; D: .; V: TRBV5-1; CDR3: CASSFDVSYEQYF; DNA: TGCGCCAGCAGCTTCGACGTCTCCTACGAGCAGTACTTC
size: .; J: TRBJ2-1; D: .; V: TRBV7-2; CDR3: CASSFERSSYNEQFF; DNA: TGTGCCAGCAGCTTTGAGCGGAGCTCCTACAATGAGCAGTTCTTC